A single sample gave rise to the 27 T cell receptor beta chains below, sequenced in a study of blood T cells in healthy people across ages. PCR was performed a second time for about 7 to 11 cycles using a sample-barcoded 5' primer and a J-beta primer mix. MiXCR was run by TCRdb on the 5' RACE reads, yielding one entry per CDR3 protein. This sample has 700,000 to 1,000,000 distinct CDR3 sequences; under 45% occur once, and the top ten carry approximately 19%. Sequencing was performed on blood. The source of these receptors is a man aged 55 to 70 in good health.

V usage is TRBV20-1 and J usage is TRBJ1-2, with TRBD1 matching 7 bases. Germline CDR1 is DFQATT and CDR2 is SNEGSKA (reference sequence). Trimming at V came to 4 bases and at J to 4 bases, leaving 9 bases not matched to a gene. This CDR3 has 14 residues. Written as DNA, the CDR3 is TGCAGTGCTACTCCGGGACAGAGGACCTATGGCTACACCTTC. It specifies CSATPGQRTYGYTF.

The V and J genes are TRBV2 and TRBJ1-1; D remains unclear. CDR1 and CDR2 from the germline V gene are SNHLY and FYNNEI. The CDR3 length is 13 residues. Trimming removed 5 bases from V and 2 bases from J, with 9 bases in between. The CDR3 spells CASSIQTNTEAFF. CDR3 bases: TGTGCCAGCAGTATTCAGACAAACACTGAAGCTTTCTTT.

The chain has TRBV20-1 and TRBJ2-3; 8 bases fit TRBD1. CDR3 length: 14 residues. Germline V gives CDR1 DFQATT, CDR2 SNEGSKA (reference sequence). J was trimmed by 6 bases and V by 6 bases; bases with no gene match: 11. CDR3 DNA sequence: TGCAGTGCCACGGACAGGGCCCACGCGGATACGCAGTATTTT. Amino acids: CSATDRAHADTQYF.

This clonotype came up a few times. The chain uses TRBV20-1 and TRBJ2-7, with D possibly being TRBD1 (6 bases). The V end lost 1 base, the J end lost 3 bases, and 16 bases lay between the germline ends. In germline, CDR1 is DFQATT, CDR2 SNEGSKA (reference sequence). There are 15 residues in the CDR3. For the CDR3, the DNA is TGCAGTGCTAGAGGCCCGGACAGCCTACTCTACGAGCAGTACTTC. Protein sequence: CSARGPDSLLYEQYF.

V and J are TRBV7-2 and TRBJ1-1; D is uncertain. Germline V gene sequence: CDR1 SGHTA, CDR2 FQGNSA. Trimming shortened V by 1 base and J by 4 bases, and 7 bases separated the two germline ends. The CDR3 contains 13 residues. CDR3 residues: CASSLEHSTEAFF. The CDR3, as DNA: TGTGCCAGCAGCTTAGAACATAGCACTGAAGCTTTCTTT. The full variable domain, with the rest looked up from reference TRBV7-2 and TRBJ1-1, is GAGVSQSPSNKVTEKGKDVELRCDPISGHTALYWYRQSLGQGLEFLIYFQGNSAPDKSGLPSDRFSAERTGGSVSTLTIQRTQQEDSAVYLCASSLEHSTEAFFGQGTRLTVV.

This chain's CDR3 is CASSLTSALSTDTQYF. In DNA, the CDR3 is TGTGCCAGCAGCCTTACTAGCGCCTTAAGCACAGATACGCAGTATTTT. The chain combines TRBV9 with TRBJ2-3, with TRBD2 identical over 7 bases. The CDR3 runs 16 residues. The ends lost 4 bases at V and 0 bases at J; junction bases unmatched: 8. Germline values: CDR1 SGDLS, CDR2 YYNGEE.

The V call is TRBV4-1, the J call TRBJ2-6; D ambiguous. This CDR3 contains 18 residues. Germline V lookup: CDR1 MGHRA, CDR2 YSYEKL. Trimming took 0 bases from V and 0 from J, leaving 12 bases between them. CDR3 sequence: CASSQDQEASSGANVLTF. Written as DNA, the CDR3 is TGCGCCAGCAGCCAAGATCAGGAAGCCAGCTCTGGGGCCAACGTCCTGACTTTC.

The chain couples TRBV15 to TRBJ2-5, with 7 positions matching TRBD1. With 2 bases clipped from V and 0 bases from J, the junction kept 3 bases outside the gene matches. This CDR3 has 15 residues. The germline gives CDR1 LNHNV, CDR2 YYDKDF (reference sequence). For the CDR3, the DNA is TGTGCCACCAGCAGACAGGGACAGTACCAAGAGACCCAGTACTTC. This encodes CATSRQGQYQETQYF.

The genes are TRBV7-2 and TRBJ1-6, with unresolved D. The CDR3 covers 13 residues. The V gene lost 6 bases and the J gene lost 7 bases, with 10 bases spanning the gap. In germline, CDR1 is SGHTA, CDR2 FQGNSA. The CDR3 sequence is CASRGNGNSPLHF. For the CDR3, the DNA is TGTGCCAGCAGAGGAAATGGGAATTCACCCCTCCACTTT. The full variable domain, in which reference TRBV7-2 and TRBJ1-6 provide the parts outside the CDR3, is GAGVSQSPSNKVTEKGKDVELRCDPISGHTALYWYRQSLGQGLEFLIYFQGNSAPDKSGLPSDRFSAERTGGSVSTLTIQRTQQEDSAVYLCASRGNGNSPLHFGNGTRLTVT.

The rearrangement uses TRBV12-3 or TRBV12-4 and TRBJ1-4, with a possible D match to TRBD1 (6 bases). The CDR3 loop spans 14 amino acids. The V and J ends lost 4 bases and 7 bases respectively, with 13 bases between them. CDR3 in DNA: TGTGCCAGCAGTTCCCGGGACATGATTGAAAAACTGTTTTTT. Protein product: CASSSRDMIEKLFF.

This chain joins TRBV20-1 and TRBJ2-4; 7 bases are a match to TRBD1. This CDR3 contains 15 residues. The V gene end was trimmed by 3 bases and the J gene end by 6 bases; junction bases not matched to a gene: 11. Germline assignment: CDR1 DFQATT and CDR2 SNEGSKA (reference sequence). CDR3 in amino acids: CSASRGTVGRNIQYF. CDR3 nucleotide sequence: TGCAGTGCTAGCAGAGGGACAGTTGGCAGAAACATTCAGTACTTC.

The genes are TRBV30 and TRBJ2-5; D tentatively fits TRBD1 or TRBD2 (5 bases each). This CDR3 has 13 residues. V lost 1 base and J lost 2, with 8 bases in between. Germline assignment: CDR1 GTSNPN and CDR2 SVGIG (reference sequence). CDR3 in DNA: TGTGCCTGGAGTGGGGGACGACAAGAGACCCAGTACTTC. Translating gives CAWSGGRQETQYF.

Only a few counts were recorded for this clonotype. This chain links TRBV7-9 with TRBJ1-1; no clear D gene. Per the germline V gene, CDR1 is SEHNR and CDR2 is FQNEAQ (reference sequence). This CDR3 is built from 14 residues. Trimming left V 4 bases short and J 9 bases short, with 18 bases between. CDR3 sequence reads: CASSSSGPTLKAFF. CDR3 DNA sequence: TGTGCCAGCAGCTCTAGCGGGCCGACACTGAAAGCTTTCTTT.

CDR3 sequence reads: CSASHVSLGGEQYF. The CDR3 DNA is TGCAGCGCTAGCCACGTATCCCTAGGTGGCGAGCAGTACTTC. This chain links TRBV29-1 with TRBJ2-7; tentatively, D is TRBD2 (5 bases). Germline CDR1 SQVTM, CDR2 ANQGSEA. The V end lost 7 bases, the J end lost 6 bases, and 22 bases lay between the germline ends. The CDR3 covers 14 residues.

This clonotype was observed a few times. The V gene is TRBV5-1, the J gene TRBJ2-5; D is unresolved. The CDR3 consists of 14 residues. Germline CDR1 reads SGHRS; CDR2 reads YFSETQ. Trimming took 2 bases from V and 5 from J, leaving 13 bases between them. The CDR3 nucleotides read TGCGCCAGCAGCTTCCACCAGACAAGTGAGACCCAGTACTTC. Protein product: CASSFHQTSETQYF.

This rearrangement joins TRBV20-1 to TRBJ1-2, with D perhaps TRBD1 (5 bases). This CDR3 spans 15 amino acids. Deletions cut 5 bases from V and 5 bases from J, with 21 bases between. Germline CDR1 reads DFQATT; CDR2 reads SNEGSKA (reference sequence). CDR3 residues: CSAGVEGPIHYGYTF. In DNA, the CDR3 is TGCAGTGCTGGAGTGGAGGGGCCTATTCATTATGGCTACACCTTC.

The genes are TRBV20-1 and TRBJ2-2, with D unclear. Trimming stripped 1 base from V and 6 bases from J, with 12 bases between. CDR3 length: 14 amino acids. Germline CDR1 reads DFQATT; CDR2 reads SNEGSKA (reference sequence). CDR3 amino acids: CSARALLPAGELFF. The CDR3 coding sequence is TGCAGTGCTAGAGCTTTGTTACCGGCCGGGGAGCTGTTTTTT.

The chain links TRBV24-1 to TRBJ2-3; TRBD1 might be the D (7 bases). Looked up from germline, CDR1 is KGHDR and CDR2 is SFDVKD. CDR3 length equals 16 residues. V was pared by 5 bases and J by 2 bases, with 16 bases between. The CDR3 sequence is CATSGVRDSNTDTQYF. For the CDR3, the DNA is TGTGCCACCAGTGGTGTGCGGGACAGCAACACAGATACGCAGTATTTT.

CDR3 in amino acids: CTTGFDNNEQFF. In DNA form, the CDR3 reads TGTACTACAGGGTTCGACAACAATGAGCAGTTCTTC. The chain links TRBV28 to TRBJ2-1, with D perhaps TRBD1 (6 bases). The CDR3 consists of 12 residues. Germline V gives CDR1 MDHEN, CDR2 SYDVKM.

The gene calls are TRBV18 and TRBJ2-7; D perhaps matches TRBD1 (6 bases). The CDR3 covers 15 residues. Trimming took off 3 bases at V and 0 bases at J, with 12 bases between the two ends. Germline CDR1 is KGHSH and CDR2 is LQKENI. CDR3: CASSPTWTASYEQYF. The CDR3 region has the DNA TGTGCCAGCTCACCGACATGGACAGCCTCCTACGAGCAGTACTTC.

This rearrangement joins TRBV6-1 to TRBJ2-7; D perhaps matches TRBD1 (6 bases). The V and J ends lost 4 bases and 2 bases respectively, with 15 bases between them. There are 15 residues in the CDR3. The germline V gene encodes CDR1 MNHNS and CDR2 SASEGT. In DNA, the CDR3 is TGTGCCAGCAGTGCTACGCTGACAGGTCCCTACGAGCAGTACTTC. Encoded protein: CASSATLTGPYEQYF.

CDR3 in amino acids: CASTYFGSYEQYF. The CDR3 DNA is TGTGCCAGCACCTACTTTGGCTCCTACGAGCAGTACTTC. The V call is TRBV25-1, the J call TRBJ2-7, with D uncertain. The CDR3 spans 13 residues. Per the germline V gene, CDR1 is MGHDK and CDR2 is SYGVNS. Trimming shortened V by 7 bases and J by 0 bases, and 10 bases separated the two germline ends.

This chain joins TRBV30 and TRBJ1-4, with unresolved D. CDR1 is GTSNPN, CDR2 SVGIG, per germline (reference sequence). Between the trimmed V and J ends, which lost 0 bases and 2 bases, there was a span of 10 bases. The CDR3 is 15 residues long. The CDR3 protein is CAWSVALSTNEKLFF. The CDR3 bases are TGTGCCTGGAGTGTAGCCCTTAGCACTAATGAAAAACTGTTTTTT.

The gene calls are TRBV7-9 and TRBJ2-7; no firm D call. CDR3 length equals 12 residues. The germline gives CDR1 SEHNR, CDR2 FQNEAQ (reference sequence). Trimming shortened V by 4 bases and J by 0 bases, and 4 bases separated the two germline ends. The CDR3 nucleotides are TGTGCCAGCAGCTGGAGCTCCTACGAGCAGTACTTC. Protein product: CASSWSSYEQYF.

The CDR3 loop is CSATILTGTSHGEQYF. CDR3 nucleotides: TGCAGTGCTACAATACTCACCGGGACTAGCCATGGCGAGCAGTACTTC. The gene calls are TRBV20-1 and TRBJ2-7; 9 bases fit TRBD2. CDR3 length: 16 amino acids. Per the germline V gene, CDR1 is DFQATT and CDR2 is SNEGSKA (reference sequence). Trimming cost V 4 bases and J 6 bases; bases outside gene matches: 16.

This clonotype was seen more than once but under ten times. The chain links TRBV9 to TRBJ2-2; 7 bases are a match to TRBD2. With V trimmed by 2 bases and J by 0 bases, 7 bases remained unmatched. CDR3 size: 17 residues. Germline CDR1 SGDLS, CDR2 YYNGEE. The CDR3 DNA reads TGTGCCAGCAGCGTCTCAAGCGGGACTTCGAACACCGGGGAGCTGTTTTTT. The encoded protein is CASSVSSGTSNTGELFF. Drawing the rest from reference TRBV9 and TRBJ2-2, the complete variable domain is DSGVTQTPKHLITATGQRVTLRCSPRSGDLSVYWYQQSLDQGLQFLIQYYNGEERAKGNILERFSAQQFPDLHSELNLSSLELGDSALYFCASSVSSGTSNTGELFFGEGSRLTVL.

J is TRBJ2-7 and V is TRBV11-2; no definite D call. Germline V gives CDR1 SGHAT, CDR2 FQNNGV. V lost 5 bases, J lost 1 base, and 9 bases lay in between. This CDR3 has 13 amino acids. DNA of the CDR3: TGTGCCAGCAGCGTAGTCGATTCCTACGAGCAGTACTTC. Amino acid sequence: CASSVVDSYEQYF.